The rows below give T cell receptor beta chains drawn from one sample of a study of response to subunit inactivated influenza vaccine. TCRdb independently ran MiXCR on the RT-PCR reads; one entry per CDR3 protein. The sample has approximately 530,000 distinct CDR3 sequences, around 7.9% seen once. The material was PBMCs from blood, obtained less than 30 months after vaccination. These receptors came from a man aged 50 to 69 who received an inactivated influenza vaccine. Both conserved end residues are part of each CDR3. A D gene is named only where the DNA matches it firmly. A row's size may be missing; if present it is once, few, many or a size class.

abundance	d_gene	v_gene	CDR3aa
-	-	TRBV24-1	CATSEGGSPTGNQYF
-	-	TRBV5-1	CASSPRPDLNYGYTF
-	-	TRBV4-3	CASSQGSSGALRTGELFF
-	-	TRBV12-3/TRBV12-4	CASTPGALNTEAFF
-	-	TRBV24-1	CATMGDTGELFF
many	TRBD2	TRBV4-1	CASSLTSGRRNEQFF
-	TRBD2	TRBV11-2	CASSWTRGRRSDHNEQFF
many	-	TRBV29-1	CSATPGSQETQYF
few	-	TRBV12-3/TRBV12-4	CASTQTGRGYGYTF
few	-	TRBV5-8	CASSSSPKVPPQHF
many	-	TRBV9	CASSPLGEDGYTF
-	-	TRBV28	CASSNTPWGAPGAGELFF
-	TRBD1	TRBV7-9	CASSFLAPQGEQFF
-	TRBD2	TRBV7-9	CASSPGFLAGGLNEQFF